This paragraph reports one TCR beta chain. Its antigen is currently unknown. The CDR3 covers 14 residues. CDR1 is MDHEN and CDR2 is SYDVKM in the germline V gene. Trimming cost V 2 bases and J 7 bases, with 14 bases left between them. This record belongs to a study of cytomegalovirus exposure and HLA in healthy donors. Study findings and constraints: In vitro assays verified that three CMV-associated chains recognized CMV antigens specifically. Most TCR sequences were uncommon, yet certain public TCRs appeared in many donors. Among TCR beta chains, those listed as cytomegalovirus-associated numbered about 160. As was reported, the classifier diagnosed cytomegalovirus status with high specificity and sensitivity.

Profiled with immunoSEQ multiplex PCR; TCRdb holds only in-frame clones, not every one. Here the sample spans more than 95,000 clones, approximately 92% being singletons. The clonotype originates from a woman aged 18-29 years in good health and CMV-seronegative. Sequenced material: PBMCs. This chain connects TRBV28 to TRBJ1-2, with a tentative D call TRBD1 (6 bases). The CDR3 region is CASSLLQGKGGYTF. The CDR3 nucleotides are TGTGCCAGCAGTTTACTTCAGGGGAAGGGTGGCTACACCTTC.